The next 22 T cell receptor beta chains were all read from a single sample in a study of vaccination and CD4 T cells after COVID-19. The antigens for these receptors are not known. This sample's treatment: roughly ten-day PBMC culture with coronavirus spike peptide pools or control peptides (ViraFEST assay). Sequenced with the Oncomine TCR Beta short-read assay was DNA taken from cultured CD4+ T cells. TCRdb reanalysed the PCR reads using MiXCR and keeps one entry per CDR3 protein. The sample contains tens of thousands of distinct CDR3 sequences, 65% to 80% of which appear only once. The material sequenced was CD4+ T cells from blood, cultured in vitro. Receptor source: a human donor who had recovered from COVID-19.

The chain is built from TRBV24-1 and TRBJ2-3; possibly TRBD1 for D (6 bases). V lost 4 bases and J 9 bases, leaving 13 bases between the germline ends. The CDR3 covers 13 residues. Germline loops: CDR1 KGHDR, CDR2 SFDVKD. The CDR3 DNA is TGTGCCACCAGTGACCACAGGGCTTACACGCAGTATTTT. This codes for CATSDHRAYTQYF.

This clonotype appeared a few times. The V gene is TRBV6-2 or TRBV6-3, the J gene TRBJ1-2, with D maybe TRBD1 (5 bases). The V and J ends lost 4 bases and 6 bases respectively, with 15 bases between them. The CDR3 runs to 14 residues. CDR1 and CDR2 (germline): MNHEY, SVGEGT. CDR3 in DNA: TGTGCCAGCAGTTTCTCCGGGGCCGACAATGGCTACACCTTC. Protein: CASSFSGADNGYTF.

This clonotype was seen only a few times. The rearrangement links TRBV7-3 to TRBJ2-2, with unresolved D. CDR3 length equals 17 residues. Germline V gives CDR1 SGHTA, CDR2 FQGTGA. With 0 bases removed from V and 6 bases from J, the gap between germline ends came to 17 bases. Written as DNA, the CDR3 is TGTGCCAGCAGCTTAACGCGTGGCTTCGGGCAAGCCGGGGAGCTGTTTTTT. It translates to CASSLTRGFGQAGELFF.

The chain has TRBV7-3 and TRBJ2-1; D is perhaps TRBD1 (5 bases). The length of the CDR3 is 15 residues. Germline lookup yields CDR1 SGHTA and CDR2 FQGTGA. The V and J ends lost 5 bases and 7 bases respectively, with 18 bases between them. The CDR3 protein is CASSLSRAGRNEQFF. CDR3 coding DNA: TGTGCCAGCAGCCTTTCACGGGCAGGGCGGAATGAGCAGTTCTTC.

A few counts support this clonotype. V usage is TRBV6-2 or TRBV6-3 and J usage is TRBJ2-2; a weak D match, TRBD1 (6 bases). This CDR3 is built from 14 residues. V lost 8 bases and J lost 3, with 13 bases in between. Germline V CDR1 and CDR2: MNHEY, SVGEGT. CDR3 protein: CASRADRYTGELFF. The DNA of the CDR3 is TGTGCCAGCCGCGCGGACAGATACACCGGGGAGCTGTTTTTT.

This clonotype was seen a few times. The V and J genes are TRBV20-1 and TRBJ2-7; D remains unclear. Trimming left V 1 base short and J 3 bases short, with 13 bases between. Germline V gene sequence: CDR1 DFQATT, CDR2 SNEGSKA (reference sequence). The CDR3 length is 14 residues. CDR3 sequence reads: CSARGPGRNYEQYF. CDR3 coding DNA: TGCAGTGCTAGAGGCCCGGGCAGAAACTACGAGCAGTACTTC.

The V and J genes are TRBV7-9 and TRBJ2-4, with unresolved D. The V gene lost 2 bases and the J gene lost 5 bases, with 7 bases spanning the gap. The length of the CDR3 is 13 residues. CDR1 SEHNR and CDR2 FQNEAQ come from the germline V gene (reference sequence). The CDR3 region is CASSLSSQNIQYF. CDR3 DNA sequence: TGTGCCAGCAGCTTATCCAGCCAAAACATTCAGTACTTC.

This chain connects TRBV6-5 to TRBJ2-2, with TRBD1 identical over 8 bases. Trimming at V came to 4 bases and at J to 2 bases, leaving 9 bases not matched to a gene. The germline CDR1 and CDR2 sequences are MNHEY and SVGAGI. The CDR3 runs to 17 residues. Here the CDR3 DNA reads TGTGCCAGCAGTTCCCACCCCGGGACAGGAAACACCGGGGAGCTGTTTTTT. The encoded protein is CASSSHPGTGNTGELFF.

The genes are TRBV7-2 and TRBJ2-7; tentative D call: TRBD2 (6 bases). The V gene's germline CDR1 is SGHTA and CDR2 FQGNSA. V was clipped by 1 base and J by 5 bases, with 12 bases between them. This CDR3 is built from 14 residues. The CDR3 DNA is TGTGCCAGCAGCTTAGGGCGGGGCCAGCACGAGCAGTACTTC. It yields the protein CASSLGRGQHEQYF.

This clonotype was picked up a small number of times. This chain uses TRBV7-3 with TRBJ1-5; D unclear. Trimming left V 5 bases short and J 3 bases short, with 8 bases between. The CDR3 contains 13 residues. From germline, CDR1 is SGHTA and CDR2 FQGTGA. CDR3 protein: CASSPTHNQPQHF. CDR3 nucleotides: TGTGCCAGCAGCCCGACCCACAATCAGCCCCAGCATTTT.

V and J are TRBV7-2 and TRBJ2-2; D is unclear. V dropped 7 bases and J dropped 6 bases, with 12 bases sitting between them. Germline CDR1 reads SGHTA; CDR2 reads FQGNSA. This CDR3 has 13 residues. CDR3 sequence (DNA): TGTGCCAGCAAAATCGAGTCTGCCGGGGAGCTGTTTTTT. It encodes CASKIESAGELFF.

The chain has TRBV20-1 and TRBJ1-2; TRBD1 is a possible D gene (5 bases). Per the germline V gene, CDR1 is DFQATT and CDR2 is SNEGSKA (reference sequence). The CDR3 has 14 residues. The V end lost 5 bases, the J end lost 5 bases, and 18 bases lay between the germline ends. CDR3 sequence: CSAWDENKGYGYTF. DNA of the CDR3: TGCAGTGCTTGGGACGAGAACAAAGGGTATGGCTACACCTTC.

The V and J genes are TRBV12-3 or TRBV12-4 and TRBJ1-1; tentatively, D is TRBD1 (6 bases). There are 15 residues in the CDR3. Trimming left V 6 bases short and J 1 base short, with 15 bases between. The CDR3 DNA follows: TGTGCCAGCAGCTCGACAGGCCGCGGGAACACTGAAGCTTTCTTT. It encodes CASSSTGRGNTEAFF.

This clonotype was observed a handful of times. The chain is built from TRBV7-2 and TRBJ1-2, with 8 bases fitting TRBD1. The CDR3 loop spans 14 amino acids. Germline CDR1 is SGHTA and CDR2 is FQGNSA. The J segment lost 0 bases and the V segment lost 9 bases, leaving 6 bases of the junction unmatched. The CDR3: CASSWTGSNYGYTF. CDR3 DNA: TGTGCCAGTAGTTGGACAGGGTCTAACTATGGCTACACCTTC.

This clonotype was observed a few times. J is TRBJ1-1 and V is TRBV6-1; maybe TRBD1 (5 bases). The germline CDR1 and CDR2 sequences are MNHNS and SASEGT. The CDR3 runs to 14 residues. Trimming cost V 2 bases and J 3 bases, with 10 bases left between them. In DNA, the CDR3 is TGTGCCAGCAGTGAACTCGGAGGGGACACTGAAGCTTTCTTT. Its translation: CASSELGGDTEAFF.

The chain employs TRBV15 and TRBJ2-1; D remains ambiguous. CDR1 is LNHNV and CDR2 is YYDKDF in the germline V gene (reference sequence). Trimming removed 3 bases from V and 5 bases from J, with 17 bases in between. The CDR3 spans 16 residues. CDR3 region: CATSRPTNSLHNEQFF. CDR3 bases: TGTGCCACCAGCAGGCCGACCAACTCCTTACACAATGAGCAGTTCTTC.

The chain links TRBV15 to TRBJ2-3; the D gene is possibly TRBD2 (6 bases). The germline V and J ends were trimmed by 4 bases and 2 bases, with 16 bases remaining between them. Per the germline V gene, CDR1 is LNHNV and CDR2 is YYDKDF (reference sequence). The CDR3 length is 16 residues. As DNA, the CDR3 is TGTGCCACCAGCATCCAGATGGGGACTTTCACAGATACGCAGTATTTT. Amino acid sequence: CATSIQMGTFTDTQYF.

The chain carries TRBV7-2 and TRBJ2-7; tentative D call: TRBD1 (6 bases). The V and J ends lost 2 bases and 2 bases respectively, with 10 bases between them. The CDR3 is 14 amino acids. Per the germline V gene, CDR1 is SGHTA and CDR2 is FQGNSA. The CDR3 protein is CASSLRTATYEQYF. The CDR3 bases are TGTGCCAGCAGCTTACGGACAGCAACCTACGAGCAGTACTTC.

The genes are TRBV20-1 and TRBJ2-3, with 8 bases matching TRBD2. The CDR3 length is 16 residues. CDR1 is DFQATT and CDR2 is SNEGSKA in the germline V gene (reference sequence). V shed 4 bases and J 5 bases; nucleotides not matched to a gene: 14. DNA for the CDR3: TGCAGTGCTATTCCCCCGGTCGGGGGGGCCGTAGATACGCAGTATTTT. Encoded protein: CSAIPPVGGAVDTQYF.

V gene TRBV21-1 combines with J gene TRBJ2-7; the table's D call of TRBD1 was not tested on the DNA. TRBV21-1 is labeled a pseudogene. The CDR3 has 14 residues. CDR3 DNA: TGTGCCAGCAGCTTACAGGGGAACCCCTACGAGCAGTACTTC. Protein sequence: CASSLQGNPYEQYF.

V usage is TRBV6-4 and J usage is TRBJ2-1, with 7 bases lining up with TRBD2. J lost 4 bases, V lost 3 bases, and 3 bases had no gene match. This CDR3 is 14 amino acids long. The germline CDR1 and CDR2 sequences are MRHNA and SNTAGT. The CDR3 protein is CASSEEAGYNEQFF. CDR3 nucleotide sequence: TGTGCCAGCAGTGAGGAAGCGGGATACAATGAGCAGTTCTTC.

This clonotype showed up just a few times. The chain is built from TRBV20-1 and TRBJ2-7; D ambiguous. Germline CDR1 and CDR2: DFQATT and SNEGSKA (reference sequence). Trimming cost V 3 bases and J 5 bases, with 5 bases left between them. The CDR3 consists of 10 residues. The chain's CDR3 is CSARGNEQYF. In DNA, the CDR3 is TGCAGTGCTAGGGGAAACGAGCAGTACTTC.